What follows describes a single TCR beta chain. The data stem from a study of T cells expressing NK-cell markers. Study in general: Within the sequenced cohort of eight donors, seven exhibited HCMV seropositivity and one was seronegative.

The length of the CDR3 is 15 residues. The germline gives CDR1 SGHRS, CDR2 YFSETQ. TCRdb reworked the 5' RACE reads into one entry per CDR3 protein, no DNA. The sample data list 150,000 to 200,000 distinct CDR3 sequences. The V gene is TRBV5-1, the J gene TRBJ2-1; there is no DNA to check the TCRdb D call of TRBD2. The sequenced sample consisted of blood T cells: a sorted CD56 or NKG2C T cell subset, CD4+ or CD8+ T cells, or bulk PBMC T cells (not recorded which). The sequence came from a man aged 18-70 years in good health. This CDR3 reads CASSDSGVAGHEQFF.